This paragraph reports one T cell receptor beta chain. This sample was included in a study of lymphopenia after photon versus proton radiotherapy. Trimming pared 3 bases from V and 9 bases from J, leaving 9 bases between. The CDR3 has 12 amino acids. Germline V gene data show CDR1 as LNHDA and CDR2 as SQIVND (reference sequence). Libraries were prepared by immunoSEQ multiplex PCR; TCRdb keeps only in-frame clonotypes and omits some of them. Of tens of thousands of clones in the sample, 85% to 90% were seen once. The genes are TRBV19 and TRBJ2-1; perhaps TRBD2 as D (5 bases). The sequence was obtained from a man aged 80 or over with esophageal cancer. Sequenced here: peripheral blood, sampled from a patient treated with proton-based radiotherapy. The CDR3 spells CASSIDYFEQFF. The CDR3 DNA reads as TGTGCCAGTAGTATCGACTACTTTGAGCAGTTCTTC.